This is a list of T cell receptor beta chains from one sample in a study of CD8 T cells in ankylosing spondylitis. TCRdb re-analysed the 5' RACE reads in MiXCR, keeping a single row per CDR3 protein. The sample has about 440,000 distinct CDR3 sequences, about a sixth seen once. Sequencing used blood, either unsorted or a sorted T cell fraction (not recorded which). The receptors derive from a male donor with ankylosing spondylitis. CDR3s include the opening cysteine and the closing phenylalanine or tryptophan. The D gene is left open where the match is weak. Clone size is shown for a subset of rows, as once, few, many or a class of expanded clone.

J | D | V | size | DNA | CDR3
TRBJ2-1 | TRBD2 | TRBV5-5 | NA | TGTGCCAGCAGCGCCACTAGCGGGGGGTTCAATGAGCAGTTCTTC | CASSATSGGFNEQFF
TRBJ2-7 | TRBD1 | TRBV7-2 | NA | TGTGCCAGCAGCGCGGACAGGGATCAGTACTTC | CASSADRDQYF
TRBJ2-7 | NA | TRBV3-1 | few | TGTGCCAGCAGCCAAGTGGCCAGCGGTGAGCAGTACTTC | CASSQVASGEQYF
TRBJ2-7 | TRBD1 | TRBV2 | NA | TGTGCCAGCCTACCCGGGACAGGGACCTACGAGCAGTACTTC | CASLPGTGTYEQYF
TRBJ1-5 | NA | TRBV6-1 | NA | TGTGCCAGCAGTATTGACGGTTATAGCAATCAGCCCCAGCATTTT | CASSIDGYSNQPQHF
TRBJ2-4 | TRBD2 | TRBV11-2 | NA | TGTGCCAGCAGCTTAGTATTCGCATCGGCGGGAGGGGAAAACATTCAGTACTTC | CASSLVFASAGGENIQYF
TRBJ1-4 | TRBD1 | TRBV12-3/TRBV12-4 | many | TGTGCCAGCAGCCGAGGACAGGGCCACGGGGCTAATGAAAAACTGTTTTTT | CASSRGQGHGANEKLFF
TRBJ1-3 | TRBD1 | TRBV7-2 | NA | TGTGCCAGCAGCCCTCTGCCACCGGGACAGGGAAACACCATATATTTT | CASSPLPPGQGNTIYF
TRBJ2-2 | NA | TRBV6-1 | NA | TGTGCCAGCAGCCGGGGCAGGGGGAACACCGGGGAGCTGTTTTTT | CASSRGRGNTGELFF
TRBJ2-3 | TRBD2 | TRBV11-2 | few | TGTGCCAGCAGCGCCGGACTAGCGGGGGGCGGCACAGATACGCAGTATTTT | CASSAGLAGGGTDTQYF
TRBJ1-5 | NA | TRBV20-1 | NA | TGCAGTGCGAGGGAGTCCGGGGGCAATCAGCCCCAGCATTTT | CSARESGGNQPQHF
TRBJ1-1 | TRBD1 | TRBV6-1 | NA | TGTGCCAGCACGGACAGGGCAAGGACCCCTCAGGGGGCTTTCTTT | CASTDRARTPQGAFF
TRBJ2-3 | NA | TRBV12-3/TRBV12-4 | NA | TGTGCCAGCACCCAGAGGGGGGGCCCCGATACGCAGTATTTT | CASTQRGGPDTQYF
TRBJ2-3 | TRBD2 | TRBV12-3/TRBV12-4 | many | TGTGCCAGCAGTCGGGGTTCTAGCGGTACTAGCACAGATACGCAGTATTTT | CASSRGSSGTSTDTQYF
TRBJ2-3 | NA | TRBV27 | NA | TGTGCCAGCAGTTTAAGGCCTTACCCCACAGATACGCAGTATTTT | CASSLRPYPTDTQYF
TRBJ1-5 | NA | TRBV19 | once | TGTGCCAGTAGTATAGGGACACCTATTCGAAATCAGCCCCAGCATTTT | CASSIGTPIRNQPQHF
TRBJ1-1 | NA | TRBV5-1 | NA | TGCGCCAGCAGCTTGTATGGGCAGAACACTGAAGCTTTCTTT | CASSLYGQNTEAFF
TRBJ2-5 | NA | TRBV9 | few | TGTGCCAGCAGCGAGAATGTAAGGGTGGAGACCCAGTACTTC | CASSENVRVETQYF
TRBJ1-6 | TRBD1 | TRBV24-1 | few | TGTGCCACCGGACCGGGACAGGTCCCTGGGTCACCCCTCCACTTT | CATGPGQVPGSPLHF
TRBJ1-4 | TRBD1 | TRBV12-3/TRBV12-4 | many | TGTGCCAGCAGTTTAGGCCGACCGGGACAGGGAAGACTGTTTTTT | CASSLGRPGQGRLFF
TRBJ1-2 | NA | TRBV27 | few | TGTGCCAGCAGTTTACAGCAGGGAGGTGGCTACACCTTC | CASSLQQGGGYTF
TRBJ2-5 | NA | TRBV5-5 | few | TGTGCCAGCAGCACAGGACGGGTAGGGGCCGAGCGGACCCAGTACTTC | CASSTGRVGAERTQYF
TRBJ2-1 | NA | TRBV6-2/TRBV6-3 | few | TGTGCCAGCCTACGGGCTAGCATTGACAATGAGCAGTTCTTC | CASLRASIDNEQFF
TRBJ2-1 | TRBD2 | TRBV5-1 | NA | TGCGCCAGCAGCTTACCTCTAGCGGGAGGGGGGAATGAGCAGTTCTTC | CASSLPLAGGGNEQFF
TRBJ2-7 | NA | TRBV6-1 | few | TGTGCCACCGCTCGGGGTTCTAGATCCCTCGAGCAGTACTTC | CATARGSRSLEQYF
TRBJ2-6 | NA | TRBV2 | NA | TGTGCCAGCAGTGGCCTTCGCAGGGGAGGGGCCAACGTCCTGACTTTC | CASSGLRRGGANVLTF
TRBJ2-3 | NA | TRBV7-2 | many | TGTGCCAGCAGCCCCGGGCGTTTTCCAGATACGCAGTATTTT | CASSPGRFPDTQYF
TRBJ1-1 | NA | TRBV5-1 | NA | TGCGCCAGCAAACAGGGGAACACTGAAGCTTTCTTT | CASKQGNTEAFF
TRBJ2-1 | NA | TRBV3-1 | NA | TGTGCCAGCAGCCTCTGGCTTGGCAATGAGCAGTTCTTC | CASSLWLGNEQFF
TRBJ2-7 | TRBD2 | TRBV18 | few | TGTGCCAGCTCACCAGTGGAGCGGGGCTCCTACGAGCAGTACTTC | CASSPVERGSYEQYF
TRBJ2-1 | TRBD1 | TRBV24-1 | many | TGTGCCACCAGTGACGCCGGGACAGACAATGAGCAGTTCTTC | CATSDAGTDNEQFF
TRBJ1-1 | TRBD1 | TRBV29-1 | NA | TGCAGCGTTGAATTAGCAGGGGGCACTGAAGCTTTCTTT | CSVELAGGTEAFF
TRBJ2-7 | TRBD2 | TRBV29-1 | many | TGCAGCGTTGCCGGGGGGAAGTCGAACTACGAGCAGTACTTC | CSVAGGKSNYEQYF
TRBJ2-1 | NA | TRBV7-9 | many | TGTGCCAGCAGCTTTATGGACTCCCGTTCGGAGCAGTTCTTC | CASSFMDSRSEQFF
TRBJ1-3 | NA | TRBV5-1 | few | TGCGCCAGCGGTCCGTCCTCTGGAAACACCATATATTTT | CASGPSSGNTIYF
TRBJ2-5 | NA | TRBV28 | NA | TGTGCCAGCAGCAGACAGGCCGGGAGGACCCAGTACTTC | CASSRQAGRTQYF
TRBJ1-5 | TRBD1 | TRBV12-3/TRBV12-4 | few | TGTGCCAGCAGCCTCGGACAGGGGGAGTTGAGCAATCAGCCCCAGCATTTT | CASSLGQGELSNQPQHF
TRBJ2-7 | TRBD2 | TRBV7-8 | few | TGTGCCAGCAGCCCCCCCCCTAGCGGCTCCTACGAGCAGTACTTC | CASSPPPSGSYEQYF
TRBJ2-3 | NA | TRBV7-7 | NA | TGTGCCAGCAGCCGGTATCCGACTAGCACAGATACGCAGTATTTT | CASSRYPTSTDTQYF
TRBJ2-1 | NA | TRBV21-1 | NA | TGTGCCAGCAGCAAAAAGGGACCGACCCTTTACAATGAGCAGTTCTTC | CASSKKGPTLYNEQFF
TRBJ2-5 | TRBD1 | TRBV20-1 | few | TGCAGTGCTACTATTCCGGGACAGGGGGCACAAGAGACCCAGTACTTC | CSATIPGQGAQETQYF
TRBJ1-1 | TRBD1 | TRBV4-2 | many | TGTGCCAGCAGCCAAGTCGGAACAGGGGGAAGGAACACTGAAGCTTTCTTT | CASSQVGTGGRNTEAFF
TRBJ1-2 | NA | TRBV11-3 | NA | TGTGCCAGCCGGGGCCCTCAACGGGACATCGATTCCTTC | CASRGPQRDIDSF
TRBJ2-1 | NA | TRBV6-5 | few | TGTGCCAGCAGTTACTCGAAGGGGGGCACCTACAATGAGCAGTTCTTC | CASSYSKGGTYNEQFF
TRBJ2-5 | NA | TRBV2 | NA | TGTGCCAGCACCTCTGGAGGGGGCCGAGAGACCCAGTACTTC | CASTSGGGRETQYF
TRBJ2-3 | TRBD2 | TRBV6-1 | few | TGTGCCAGCACCCCACTAGCGGGAGTAGGTACAGATACGCAGTATTTT | CASTPLAGVGTDTQYF
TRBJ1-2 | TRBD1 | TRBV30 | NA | TGTGCCTGGAGAGGACAGGGCCTAAGGACCTATGGCTACACCTTC | CAWRGQGLRTYGYTF
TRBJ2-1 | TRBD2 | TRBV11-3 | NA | TGTGCCAGCAGCTTCGAAAGTGCGGGAGGGGACAATGAGCAGTTCTTC | CASSFESAGGDNEQFF
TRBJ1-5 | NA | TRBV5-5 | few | TGTGCCAGCAGCACAGACCTTAAGGGCAATCAGCCCCAGCATTTT | CASSTDLKGNQPQHF
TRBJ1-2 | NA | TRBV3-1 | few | TGTGCCAGCAGCTACACCGGGACCCTTAGCAACTATGGCTACACCTTC | CASSYTGTLSNYGYTF
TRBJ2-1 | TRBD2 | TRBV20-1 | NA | TGCAGTGCTAGACTAGCGGGACTGCACAATGAGCAGTTCTTC | CSARLAGLHNEQFF
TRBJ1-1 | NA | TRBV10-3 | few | TGTGCCATCAGTGGGGGAACGACCACTGAAGCTTTCTTT | CAISGGTTTEAFF
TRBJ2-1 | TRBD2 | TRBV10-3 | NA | TGTGCCATCAGTGTCGCGGGAGGGAATGAGCAGTTCTTC | CAISVAGGNEQFF
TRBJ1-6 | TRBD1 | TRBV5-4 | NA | TGTGCCAGCAGCCCCAGACAGGGGTACGATTCACCCCTCCACTTT | CASSPRQGYDSPLHF